The TCR beta chain under discussion was sequenced for a study of T cell repertoires in cytomegalovirus infection. Overall study: HLA-B-restricted CMV epitopes that are well studied, plus recently identified HLA-C-restricted ones, were used by the study. The public TCR beta signatures pointed to both CMV infection and matching HLA type.

This clonotype occurred a few times. Its antigen remains unidentified. The CDR3 contains 15 residues. V lost 7 bases and J 1 base, leaving 16 bases between the germline ends. The germline V gene encodes CDR1 LNHDA and CDR2 SQIVND (reference sequence). TCRdb called the reads again in MiXCR, with one record for every CDR3 protein. The sample records 750,000 to 950,000 distinct CDR3 sequences, almost 30% being singletons. Source: cultured CD8+ T cells from PBMCs, taken from culture after CMV antigen stimulation. The sequence was collected from a human donor in good health (CMV status not recorded). Some clones in this sample may be carry-over from other donors' samples. V is TRBV19 and J is TRBJ2-5; D unclear. CDR3 residues: CASTPGSLGQETQYF. CDR3 nucleotides: TGTGCCAGTACTCCGGGTTCCTTAGGCCAAGAGACCCAGTACTTC.